The 29 T cell receptor beta chains given below trace back to one sample, sequenced in a study of T cells in Graves' hyperthyroidism and ophthalmopathy. It was RNA transcripts that yielded the amplified TCR beta CDR3 regions. The TCR CDR3 was amplified in a first-round RT-PCR using the HTBI primer set. TCRdb reprocessed the multiplex PCR reads with MiXCR, giving one entry per CDR3 protein. The table includes around 420,000 distinct CDR3 sequences, roughly 14% detected once. What was sequenced was blood. The receptors were sampled from a woman aged 18-29 years with Graves' hyperthyroidism.

This clonotype appeared many times. The V call is TRBV5-5, the J call TRBJ2-1; D remains ambiguous. The CDR3 spans 14 residues. Germline V CDR1 and CDR2: SGHKS, YYEKEE (reference sequence). V lost 4 bases, J lost 2 bases, and 10 bases lay in between. The CDR3 region has the DNA TGTGCCAGCAGCCTGGACCCGACCTACAATGAGCAGTTCTTC. This sequence encodes CASSLDPTYNEQFF.

This clonotype was seen at least ten times. This rearrangement joins TRBV5-1 to TRBJ1-5, with D hard to call. Deletions cut 0 bases from V and 7 bases from J, with 14 bases between. Germline assignment: CDR1 SGHRS and CDR2 YFSETQ. This CDR3 is 15 amino acids long. CDR3 residues: CASSLDGGFRQPQHF. Here the CDR3 DNA reads TGCGCCAGCAGCTTGGATGGAGGGTTCCGCCAGCCCCAGCATTTT.

V is TRBV20-1 and J is TRBJ1-2, with TRBD1 identical over 7 bases. Germline V gives CDR1 DFQATT, CDR2 SNEGSKA (reference sequence). CDR3 length: 18 amino acids. Germline trimming cut 3 bases from V and 3 bases from J; bases unmatched to any gene: 19. CDR3 region: CSARVSGTDFFAYYGYTF. The DNA for the CDR3 is TGCAGTGCTAGGGTATCAGGGACAGACTTTTTTGCCTACTATGGCTACACCTTC.

V gene TRBV6-1 combines with J gene TRBJ2-3, with 11 bases that match TRBD2. The CDR3 sequence is 15 residues long. The J segment lost 4 bases and the V segment lost 6 bases, leaving 6 bases of the junction unmatched. Germline V lookup: CDR1 MNHNS, CDR2 SASEGT. CDR3 region: CASRKLTSGADTQYF. The CDR3 DNA reads as TGTGCCAGCAGGAAACTGACTAGCGGGGCAGATACGCAGTATTTT.

There are a few counts of this clonotype. The chain recombines TRBV4-3 with TRBJ1-5; no definite D call. Trimming removed 1 base at V and 7 bases at J, with 8 bases between. The germline gives CDR1 LGHNA, CDR2 YSLEER. The length of the CDR3 is 13 residues. CDR3 in amino acids: CASSQVGGQPQHF. Here the CDR3 DNA reads TGCGCCAGCAGCCAAGTGGGAGGCCAGCCCCAGCATTTT.

This clonotype was observed at least ten times. This sequence joins TRBV20-1 and TRBJ2-7; maybe TRBD1 (6 bases). Trimming stripped 2 bases from V and 3 bases from J, with 14 bases between. Germline CDR1 is DFQATT and CDR2 is SNEGSKA (reference sequence). The CDR3 covers 14 residues. In DNA, the CDR3 is TGCAGTGCTAGAAAGCCAGGGGCGTACTACGAGCAGTACTTC. Amino acid sequence: CSARKPGAYYEQYF.

This clonotype was counted between two and nine times. The junction departs from germline at one end; a sequencing error may be responsible. This chain joins TRBV5-1 and TRBJ2-3; no reliable D call. The CDR3 runs to 15 residues. In germline, CDR1 is SGHRS, CDR2 YFSETQ. The CDR3 nucleotides read TGCGCCAGCAGCTATCGGACGGTTAGCACAGATACGCGGTATTTT. Its protein product is CASSYRTVSTDTRYF.

The V and J genes are TRBV9 and TRBJ2-7; 9 bases are shared with TRBD2. The germline gives CDR1 SGDLS, CDR2 YYNGEE. J lost 2 bases, V lost 4 bases, and 16 bases had no gene match. The CDR3 length is 18 residues. The CDR3 DNA sequence: TGTGCCAGCAGCCCTCACCTCCCTCTAGCGGGGACAACCTACGAGCAGTACTTC. Its translation: CASSPHLPLAGTTYEQYF.

This clonotype was detected ten times or more. This sequence joins TRBV2 and TRBJ2-4; unclear D gene. There are 15 residues in the CDR3. V was clipped by 3 bases and J by 0 bases, with 9 bases between them. The germline CDR1 and CDR2 sequences are SNHLY and FYNNEI. Here the CDR3 DNA reads TGTGCCAGCAGTGACCTCCGGCTAGCCAAAAACATTCAGTACTTC. It specifies CASSDLRLAKNIQYF.

This clonotype was found many times. This rearrangement joins TRBV4-1 to TRBJ2-1; 13 positions agree with TRBD2. The V and J ends lost 4 bases and 9 bases, in that order; junction bases with no gene match: 6. Germline CDR1 MGHRA, CDR2 YSYEKL. The CDR3 extends over 15 amino acids. CDR3 coding DNA: TGCGCCAGCAGCCCAACTAGCGGGAGGGCTGCTGAGCAGTTCTTC. Translated, it gives CASSPTSGRAAEQFF.

The chain is built from TRBV7-6 and TRBJ1-1; D perhaps matches TRBD1 (6 bases). Trimming took 5 bases from V and 1 from J, leaving 14 bases between them. CDR1 SGHVS and CDR2 FNYEAQ come from the germline V gene. This CDR3 is 15 amino acids long. The CDR3 loop reads CASSGKGQKNTEAFF. The CDR3 coding sequence is TGTGCCAGCAGCGGAAAAGGACAGAAGAACACTGAAGCTTTCTTT.

This clonotype was seen repeatedly, ten times or more. The chain is built from TRBV10-3 and TRBJ2-7; the D gene is possibly TRBD1 (6 bases). The CDR3 sequence is 12 residues long. In germline, CDR1 is ENHRY, CDR2 SYGVKD. Trimming stripped 4 bases from V and 7 bases from J, with 11 bases between. CDR3 loop: CAISGTAREQYF. In nucleotides, the CDR3 is TGTGCCATCAGTGGGACAGCGAGGGAGCAGTACTTC.

In regard to this clonotype: This sequence may be a read error, since a much larger clone differs from it by one base. The V and J genes are TRBV7-2 and TRBJ2-3; TRBD1 is a possible D gene (5 bases). Between the trimmed V and J ends, which lost 4 bases and 2 bases, there was a span of 13 bases. The CDR3 length is 15 residues. Looked up from germline, CDR1 is SGHTA and CDR2 is FQGNSA. The CDR3 spells CASSSVGHPTDTQYF. CDR3 DNA sequence: TGTGCCAGCAGCTCGGTAGGACATCCCACAGATACGCAGTATTTT. Full variable domain (outside the CDR3, taken from reference TRBV7-2 and TRBJ2-3): GAGVSQSPSNKVTEKGKDVELRCDPISGHTALYWYRQSLGQGLEFLIYFQGNSAPDKSGLPSDRFSAERTGGSVSTLTIQRTQQEDSAVYLCASSSVGHPTDTQYFGPGTRLTVL.

The V gene is TRBV20-1, the J gene TRBJ2-1, with 11 positions matching TRBD1. In germline, CDR1 is DFQATT, CDR2 SNEGSKA (reference sequence). V was pared by 6 bases and J by 14 bases, with 12 bases of the junction left unmatched. This CDR3 has 13 amino acids. The CDR3 spells CSASGQGVLDEFF. The CDR3 DNA follows: TGCAGTGCCTCGGGACAGGGGGTTTTAGACGAGTTCTTC.

This clonotype showed up many times. The V gene is TRBV11-2, the J gene TRBJ2-3; 10 positions agree with TRBD2. Looked up from germline, CDR1 is SGHAT and CDR2 is FQNNGV. This CDR3 has 16 amino acids. Losses at the gene ends were 5 bases for V and 0 bases for J; bases not matched to a gene: 5. The CDR3 DNA is TGTGCCAGCAGCGAGACTAGCGGGCATAGCACAGATACGCAGTATTTT. Its translation is CASSETSGHSTDTQYF.

This clonotype has at least ten counts. The chain joins TRBV12-3 or TRBV12-4 to TRBJ1-5; a weak D match, TRBD1 (6 bases). The CDR3 loop spans 15 amino acids. The germline V and J ends were trimmed by 2 bases and 0 bases, with 8 bases remaining between them. Written as DNA, the CDR3 is TGTGCCAGCAGTTTATGGGGGGCTAGCAATCAGCCCCAGCATTTT. Its protein product is CASSLWGASNQPQHF.

V and J are TRBV3-1 and TRBJ2-7, with D perhaps matching TRBD1 (6 bases). The length of the CDR3 is 15 residues. Deletions cut 4 bases from V and 0 bases from J, with 13 bases between. Germline V lookup: CDR1 LGHDT, CDR2 YNNKEL (reference sequence). The chain's CDR3 is CASSLTNRASYEQYF. The CDR3 DNA reads TGTGCCAGCAGCCTTACGAACAGGGCCTCCTACGAGCAGTACTTC.

This clonotype was seen ten or more times. The V and J genes are TRBV7-2 and TRBJ1-4; TRBD1 matches at 7 bases. This CDR3 spans 15 amino acids. Trimming took 1 base from V and 5 from J; bases not matched to a gene: 4. CDR1 is SGHTA and CDR2 is FQGNSA in the germline V gene. This CDR3 reads CASSLGDRDNEKLFF. The CDR3 region has the DNA TGTGCCAGCAGCTTAGGCGACAGGGACAATGAAAAACTGTTTTTT.

Many counts were recorded for this clonotype. The chain links TRBV29-1 to TRBJ2-7; D may correspond to TRBD1 or TRBD2 (6 bases each). Trimming took 6 bases from V and 4 from J, leaving 16 bases between them. The CDR3 is 13 amino acids. Germline CDR1 reads SQVTM; CDR2 reads ANQGSEA. This CDR3 reads CSVPGTREYEQYF. The DNA of the CDR3 is TGCAGCGTCCCCGGGACACGGGAGTACGAGCAGTACTTC.

This clonotype was found many times. The V and J genes are TRBV5-1 and TRBJ2-5; TRBD2 might be the D (5 bases). The germline V gene has CDR1 SGHRS and CDR2 YFSETQ. This CDR3 comprises 14 residues. Trimming pared 1 base from V and 3 bases from J, leaving 10 bases between. CDR3 protein: CASSLYASKETQYF. The CDR3 DNA is TGCGCCAGCAGCTTGTACGCTAGCAAAGAGACCCAGTACTTC. Looking up the rest from reference TRBV5-1 and TRBJ2-5 gives the full variable domain: KAGVTQTPRYLIKTRGQQVTLSCSPISGHRSVSWYQQTPGQGLQFLFEYFSETQRNKGNFPGRFSGRQFSNSRSEMNVSTLELGDSALYLCASSLYASKETQYFGPGTRLLVL.

CDR3 DNA sequence: TGTGCCAGCAGACCCCGGGACAGGGGGCATGGGGCCAACGTCCTGACTTTC. Translated, it gives CASRPRDRGHGANVLTF. The chain has TRBV7-9 and TRBJ2-6; 12 bases are a match to TRBD1. Germline V lookup: CDR1 SEHNR, CDR2 FQNEAQ (reference sequence). CDR3 length equals 17 residues. Losses at the gene ends were 6 bases for V and 3 bases for J; bases not matched to a gene: 6.

A word on this clonotype: A read error may be the cause here, since a much bigger clone is one base away. V is TRBV3-1 and J is TRBJ2-1; D perhaps matches TRBD2 (6 bases). The DNA end is a closer match to TRBJ2-7, so the J assignment may be wrong. The germline V gene encodes CDR1 LGHDT and CDR2 YNNKEL (reference sequence). The CDR3 has 13 amino acids. Here the CDR3 DNA reads TGTGCCAGCACCGGGGGTTCCTACAATGAGCAGTACTTC. This translates into CASTGGSYNEQYF.

The sample holds a few counts of this clonotype. This chain links TRBV4-2 with TRBJ2-1, with 7 bases identical to TRBD1. Germline values: CDR1 LGHNA, CDR2 YNFKEQ. Trimming at V came to 1 base and at J to 0 bases, leaving 18 bases not matched to a gene. This CDR3 contains 21 residues. The CDR3 DNA reads as TGTGCCAGCAGCCAAGCGGCCTCCGGGACAGCACTACTTGGCTCCTACAATGAGCAGTTCTTC. Translated: CASSQAASGTALLGSYNEQFF.

V is TRBV4-2 and J is TRBJ1-5, with TRBD1 identical over 7 bases. V lost 0 bases, J lost 6 bases, and 5 bases stayed unmatched. The CDR3 loop spans 15 amino acids. CDR1 and CDR2 from the germline V gene are LGHNA and YNFKEQ. The DNA of the CDR3 is TGTGCCAGCAGCCAAGAAAAGGGGGCGGGTCAGCCCCAGCATTTT. Its translation is CASSQEKGAGQPQHF.

The table lists this clonotype with many counts. The chain couples TRBV12-3 or TRBV12-4 to TRBJ1-2; unclear D gene. Trimming shortened V by 6 bases and J by 1 base, and 9 bases separated the two germline ends. This CDR3 spans 13 amino acids. As DNA, the CDR3 is TGTGCCAGCAGCCTTACAAATAACTATGGCTACACCTTC. Its translation is CASSLTNNYGYTF.

This clonotype was seen a handful of times. This rearrangement joins TRBV29-1 to TRBJ1-2, with 9 bases fitting TRBD1. From germline, CDR1 is SQVTM and CDR2 ANQGSEA. The CDR3 is made up of 14 amino acids. The ends lost 7 bases at V and 3 bases at J; junction bases unmatched: 9. This chain's CDR3 is CSAPGTGLDYGYTF. The CDR3 nucleotides are TGCAGCGCGCCTGGGACAGGGCTCGACTATGGCTACACCTTC.

The genes are TRBV20-1 and TRBJ1-1; 8 bases line up with TRBD1. CDR1 and CDR2 from the germline V gene are DFQATT and SNEGSKA (reference sequence). The CDR3 sequence is 11 residues long. CDR3 protein: CRAQGDTEAFF. The CDR3 DNA follows: TGCAGAGCACAGGGGGACACTGAAGCTTTCTTT.

This clonotype occurred many times. This chain connects TRBV7-2 to TRBJ2-1; D ambiguous. This CDR3 is built from 12 residues. From germline, CDR1 is SGHTA and CDR2 FQGNSA. V lost 5 bases to trimming and J lost 4 bases, with 6 bases between them. The DNA for the CDR3 is TGTGCCAGCAGCCCGAGATACAATGAGCAGTTCTTC. It encodes CASSPRYNEQFF.

This clonotype was recorded at least ten times. V gene TRBV13 combines with J gene TRBJ2-5; 11 positions match TRBD1. The CDR3 is 17 amino acids. The junction had 11 bases not matched to a gene; V was cut back by 3 bases and J by 5 bases. CDR1 is PRHDT and CDR2 is FYEKMQ in the germline V gene (reference sequence). This CDR3 reads CASSLRKDRGLRETQYF. CDR3 DNA sequence: TGTGCCAGCAGCTTGAGAAAGGACAGGGGGCTGAGGGAGACCCAGTACTTC.